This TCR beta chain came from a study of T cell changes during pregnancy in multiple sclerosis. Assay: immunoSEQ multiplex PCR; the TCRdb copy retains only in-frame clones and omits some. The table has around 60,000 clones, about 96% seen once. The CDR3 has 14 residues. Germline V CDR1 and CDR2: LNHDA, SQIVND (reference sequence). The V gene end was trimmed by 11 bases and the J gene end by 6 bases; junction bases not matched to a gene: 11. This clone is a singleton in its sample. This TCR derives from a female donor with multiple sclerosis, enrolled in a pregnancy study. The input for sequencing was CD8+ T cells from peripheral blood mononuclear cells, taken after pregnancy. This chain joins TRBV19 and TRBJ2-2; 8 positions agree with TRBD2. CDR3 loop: CASTGGNYPGELFF. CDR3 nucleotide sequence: TGTGCCTCTACGGGGGGGAACTACCCCGGGGAGCTGTTTTTT. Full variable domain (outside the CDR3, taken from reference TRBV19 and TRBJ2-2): DGGITQSPKYLFRKEGQNVTLSCEQNLNHDAMYWYRQDPGQGLRLIYYSQIVNDFQKGDIAEGYSVSREKKESFPLTVTSAQKNPTAFYLCASTGGNYPGELFFGEGSRLTVL.